Listed here are 3 T cell receptor beta chains from one sample, sequenced in a study of cytomegalovirus exposure and HLA in healthy donors (dated 2017 in TCRdb). The library was built by means of the immunoSEQ multiplex PCR assay. For the multiplex PCR, a mixture combining 60 forward primers for TCR Vbeta segments and 13 reverse primers for TCR Jbeta segments was used. This is the immuneACCESS table as TCRdb keeps it, with only in-frame sequences that have V and J called. A part of the clones is gone; compared with another copy, unresolved V genes explain less than half, and the rest is unexplained. For this sample the table gives about 190,000 clones, of which roughly 87% were detected only once. The top ten clones comprise around 0.99% of the sample. Sequencing input: PBMCs. All receptors come from a boy between 2 and 15 years old in good health and CMV-seronegative.

This clone appeared once. The V and J genes are TRBV6-4 and TRBJ1-6; 7 nucleotides match TRBD1. The V and J ends lost 4 bases and 7 bases, in that order; junction bases with no gene match: 7. The CDR3 consists of 15 residues. Germline V gene lookup returns CDR1 MRHNA and CDR2 SNTAGT. The CDR3 coding sequence is TGTGCCAGCAGTGCTCTAGGGGACAGCAATTCACCCCTCCACTTT. This translates into CASSALGDSNSPLHF.

The chain links TRBV18 to TRBJ2-3; D gene unclear. The CDR3 length is 14 residues. Germline V CDR1 and CDR2: KGHSH, LQKENI. V was cut by 3 bases and J by 3 bases, with 10 bases left in between. The CDR3 sequence: CASSPPYPTDTQYF. CDR3 DNA: TGTGCCAGCTCACCTCCGTATCCGACAGATACGCAGTATTTT.

The chain employs TRBV27 and TRBJ2-1, with TRBD2 as a possible D gene (6 bases). The CDR3 has 13 residues. CDR1 is MNHEY, CDR2 SMNVEV, per germline (reference sequence). Trimming removed 6 bases at V and 10 bases at J, with 16 bases between. The CDR3 DNA sequence: TGTGCCAGCAGGCACCACGGGACTCAAGAGCAGTTCTTC. It encodes CASRHHGTQEQFF.